A selection of T cell receptor beta chains follows, all from one sample in a study of T cell changes during pregnancy in multiple sclerosis. The protocol was immunoSEQ multiplex PCR, while the TCRdb copy is restricted to in-frame clones and leaves out a portion. The sample includes about 66,000 clones, roughly nine tenths of them seen just once. The sequencing used CD8+ T cells from peripheral blood mononuclear cells, collected before pregnancy. The source is a female donor with multiple sclerosis, enrolled in a pregnancy study. Both conserved end residues are part of each CDR3. A D gene is named only where the DNA matches it firmly. The listing skips clone size in some rows; elsewhere it reads once, few, many or a size class.

D: NA
V: TRBV14
size: NA
J: TRBJ2-7
CDR3: CASSHWDGTYEQYF
DNA: TGTGCCAGCAGCCACTGGGACGGGACTTACGAGCAGTACTTC

D: TRBD1
V: TRBV4-2
size: NA
J: TRBJ1-2
CDR3: CASSQEGQATYGYTF
DNA: TGTGCCAGCAGCCAAGAGGGACAGGCGACCTATGGCTACACCTTC

D: TRBD1
V: TRBV29-1
size: NA
J: TRBJ1-1
CDR3: CSVEEIRQGGTEAFF
DNA: TGCAGCGTTGAAGAGATACGACAGGGTGGGACTGAAGCTTTCTTT

D: NA
V: TRBV9
size: NA
J: TRBJ2-7
CDR3: CASSVGDGPTYEQYF
DNA: TGTGCCAGCAGCGTGGGAGACGGACCGACCTACGAGCAGTACTTC

D: TRBD1
V: TRBV25-1
size: NA
J: TRBJ1-2
CDR3: CASSNSILGMTGVFGYTF
DNA: TGTGCCAGCAGTAATTCGATTCTCGGGATGACAGGGGTTTTCGGCTACACCTTC

D: NA
V: TRBV28
size: NA
J: TRBJ1-1
CDR3: CASSPDRYTEAFF
DNA: TGTGCCAGCAGCCCGGACAGATACACTGAAGCTTTCTTT

D: TRBD2
V: TRBV13
size: NA
J: TRBJ2-3
CDR3: CASSLGQGLAGFSDTQYF
DNA: TGTGCCAGCAGCTTAGGCCAAGGACTAGCGGGTTTTTCAGATACGCAGTATTTT

D: TRBD1
V: TRBV13
size: NA
J: TRBJ1-2
CDR3: CASSEGTVPGNGYTF
DNA: TGTGCCAGCAGCGAGGGGACAGTCCCAGGGAATGGCTACACCTTC

D: TRBD1
V: TRBV9
size: NA
J: TRBJ1-1
CDR3: CASNLGQGEAFF
DNA: TGTGCCAGCAACCTTGGACAGGGTGAAGCTTTCTTT

D: TRBD1
V: TRBV13
size: NA
J: TRBJ1-1
CDR3: CASSSGTGGMLAEAFF
DNA: TGTGCCAGCAGCTCAGGGACAGGGGGCATGTTGGCTGAAGCTTTCTTT

D: TRBD2
V: TRBV2
size: once
J: TRBJ2-3
CDR3: CASGIAGGTDTQYF
DNA: TGTGCCAGCGGAATAGCGGGGGGCACAGATACGCAGTATTTT

D: TRBD1
V: TRBV2
size: few
J: TRBJ2-7
CDR3: CASAEGAGYEQYF
DNA: TGTGCCAGCGCCGAGGGGGCAGGTTACGAGCAGTACTTC

D: TRBD2
V: TRBV9
size: NA
J: TRBJ2-3
CDR3: CASSVESGGRTDTQYF
DNA: TGTGCCAGCAGCGTAGAAAGCGGGGGCCGCACAGATACGCAGTATTTT